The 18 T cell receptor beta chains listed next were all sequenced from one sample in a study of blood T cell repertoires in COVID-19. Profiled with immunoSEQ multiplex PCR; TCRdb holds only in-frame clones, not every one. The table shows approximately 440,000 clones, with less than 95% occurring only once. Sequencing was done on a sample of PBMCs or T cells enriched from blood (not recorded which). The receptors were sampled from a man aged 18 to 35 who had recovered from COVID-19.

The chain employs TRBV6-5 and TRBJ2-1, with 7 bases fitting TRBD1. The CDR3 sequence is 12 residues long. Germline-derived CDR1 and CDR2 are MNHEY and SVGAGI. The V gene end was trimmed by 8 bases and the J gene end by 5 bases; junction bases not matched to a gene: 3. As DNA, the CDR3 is TGTGCCAGCCGACAGGGCCACAATGAGCAGTTCTTC. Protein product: CASRQGHNEQFF.

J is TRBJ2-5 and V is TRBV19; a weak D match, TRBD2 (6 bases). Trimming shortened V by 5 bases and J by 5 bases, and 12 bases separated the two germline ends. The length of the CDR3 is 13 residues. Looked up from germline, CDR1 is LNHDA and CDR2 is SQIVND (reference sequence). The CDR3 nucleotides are TGTGCCAGTAGTCTCGGGACTCTCGAGACCCAGTACTTC. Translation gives CASSLGTLETQYF.

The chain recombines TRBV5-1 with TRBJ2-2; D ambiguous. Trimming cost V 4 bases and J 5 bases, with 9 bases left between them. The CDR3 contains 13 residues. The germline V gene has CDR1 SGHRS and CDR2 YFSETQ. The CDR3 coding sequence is TGCGCCAGCAGCCCCACTCTGACCGGGGAGCTGTTTTTT. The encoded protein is CASSPTLTGELFF.

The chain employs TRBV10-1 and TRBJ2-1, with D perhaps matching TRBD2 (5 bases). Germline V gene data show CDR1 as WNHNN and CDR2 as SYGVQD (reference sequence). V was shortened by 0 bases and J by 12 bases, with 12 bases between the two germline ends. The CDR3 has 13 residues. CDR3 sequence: CASSESTRGWQFF. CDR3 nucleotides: TGCGCCAGCAGTGAGTCGACACGGGGTTGGCAGTTCTTC.

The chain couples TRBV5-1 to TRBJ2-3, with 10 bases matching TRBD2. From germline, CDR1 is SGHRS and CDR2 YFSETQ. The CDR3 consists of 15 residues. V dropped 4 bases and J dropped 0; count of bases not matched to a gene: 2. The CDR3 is CASSRTSGSTDTQYF. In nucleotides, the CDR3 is TGCGCCAGCAGCCGGACTAGCGGTAGCACAGATACGCAGTATTTT.

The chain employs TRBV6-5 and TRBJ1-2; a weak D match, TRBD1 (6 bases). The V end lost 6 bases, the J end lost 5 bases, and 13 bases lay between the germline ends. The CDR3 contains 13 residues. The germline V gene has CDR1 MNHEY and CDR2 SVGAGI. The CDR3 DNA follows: TGTGCCAGCAGGGAGACAGGCACTTATGGCTACACCTTC. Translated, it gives CASRETGTYGYTF.

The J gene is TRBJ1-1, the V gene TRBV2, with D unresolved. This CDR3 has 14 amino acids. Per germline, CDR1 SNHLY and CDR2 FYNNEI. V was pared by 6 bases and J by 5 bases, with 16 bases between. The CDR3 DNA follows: TGTGCCAGCAGGTCGCTCCCGGCGGGTACTGAAGCTTTCTTT. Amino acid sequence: CASRSLPAGTEAFF.

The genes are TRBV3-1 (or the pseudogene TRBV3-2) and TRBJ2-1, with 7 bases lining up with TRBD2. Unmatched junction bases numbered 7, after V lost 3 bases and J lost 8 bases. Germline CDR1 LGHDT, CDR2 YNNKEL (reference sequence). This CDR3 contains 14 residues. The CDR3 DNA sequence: TGTGCCAGCAGCCATTGGGGGGGTGACTATGAGCAGTTCTTC. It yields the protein CASSHWGGDYEQFF.

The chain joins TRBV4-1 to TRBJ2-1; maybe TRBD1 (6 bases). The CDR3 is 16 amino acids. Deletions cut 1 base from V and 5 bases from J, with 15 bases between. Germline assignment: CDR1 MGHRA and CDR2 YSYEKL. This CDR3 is CASSQVLTGKNNEQFF. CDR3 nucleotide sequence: TGCGCCAGCAGCCAAGTACTCACAGGGAAAAACAATGAGCAGTTCTTC.

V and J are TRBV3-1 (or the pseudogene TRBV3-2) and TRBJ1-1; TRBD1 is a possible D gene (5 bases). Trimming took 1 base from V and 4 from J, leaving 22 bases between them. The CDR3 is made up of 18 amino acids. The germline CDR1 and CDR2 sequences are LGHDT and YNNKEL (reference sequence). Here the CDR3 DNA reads TGTGCCAGCAGCCAAGCGGGGTTGTCCGGAGGGGCGAGCACTGAAGCTTTCTTT. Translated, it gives CASSQAGLSGGASTEAFF.

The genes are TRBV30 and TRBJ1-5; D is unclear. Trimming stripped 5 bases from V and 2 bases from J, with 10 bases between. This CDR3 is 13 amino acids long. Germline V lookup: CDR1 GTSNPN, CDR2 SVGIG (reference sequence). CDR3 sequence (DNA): TGTGCCTGGGGACCCGCGGGCAATCAGCCCCAGCATTTT. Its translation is CAWGPAGNQPQHF.

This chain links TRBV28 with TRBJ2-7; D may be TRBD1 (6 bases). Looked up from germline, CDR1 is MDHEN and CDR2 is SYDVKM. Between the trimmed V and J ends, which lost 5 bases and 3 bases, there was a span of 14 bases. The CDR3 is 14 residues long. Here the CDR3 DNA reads TGTGCCAGCAGTGGGGGCTCAGGTATCTACGAGCAGTACTTC. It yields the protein CASSGGSGIYEQYF.

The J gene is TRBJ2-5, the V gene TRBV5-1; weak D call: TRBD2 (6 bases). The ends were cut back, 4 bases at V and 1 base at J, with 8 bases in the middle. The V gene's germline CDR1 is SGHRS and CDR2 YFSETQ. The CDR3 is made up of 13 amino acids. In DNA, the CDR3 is TGCGCCAGCAGCCAGGGAGGCCAAGAGACCCAGTACTTC. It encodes CASSQGGQETQYF.

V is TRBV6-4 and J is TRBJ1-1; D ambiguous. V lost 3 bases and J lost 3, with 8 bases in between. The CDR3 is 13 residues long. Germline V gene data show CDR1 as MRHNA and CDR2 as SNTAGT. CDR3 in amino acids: CASSERGDTEAFF. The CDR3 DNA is TGTGCCAGCAGTGAGCGCGGGGACACTGAAGCTTTCTTT.

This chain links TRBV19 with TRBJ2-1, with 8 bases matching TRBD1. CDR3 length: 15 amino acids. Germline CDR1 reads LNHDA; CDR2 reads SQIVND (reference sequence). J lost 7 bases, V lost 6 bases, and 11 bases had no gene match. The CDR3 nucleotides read TGTGCCAGTAGACCCGGGACAGGCCGCTTGAATGAGCAGTTCTTC. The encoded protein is CASRPGTGRLNEQFF. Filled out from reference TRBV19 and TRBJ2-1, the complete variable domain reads DGGITQSPKYLFRKEGQNVTLSCEQNLNHDAMYWYRQDPGQGLRLIYYSQIVNDFQKGDIAEGYSVSREKKESFPLTVTSAQKNPTAFYLCASRPGTGRLNEQFFGPGTRLTVL.

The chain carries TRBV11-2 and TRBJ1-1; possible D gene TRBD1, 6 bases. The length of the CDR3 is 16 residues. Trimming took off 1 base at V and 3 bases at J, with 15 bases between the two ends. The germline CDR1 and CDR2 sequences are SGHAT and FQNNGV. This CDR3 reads CASSLAIRGGDTEAFF. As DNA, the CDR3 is TGTGCCAGCAGCTTAGCTATCAGGGGTGGGGACACTGAAGCTTTCTTT.

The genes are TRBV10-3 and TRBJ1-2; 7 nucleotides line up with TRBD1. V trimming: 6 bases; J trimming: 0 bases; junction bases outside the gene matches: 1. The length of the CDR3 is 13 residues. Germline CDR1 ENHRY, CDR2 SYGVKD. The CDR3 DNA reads TGTGCCATCAGGACAGGGACTAACTATGGCTACACCTTC. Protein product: CAIRTGTNYGYTF.

The DNA for the CDR3 is TGCGCCAGCAGGACCGGGTATAATTCACCCCTCCACTTT. Translation gives CASRTGYNSPLHF. The chain has TRBV5-1 and TRBJ1-6, with unresolved D. Trimming stripped 5 bases from V and 4 bases from J, with 7 bases between. The CDR3 has 13 residues. Looked up from germline, CDR1 is SGHRS and CDR2 is YFSETQ.